These 9 T cell receptor beta chains originate from one sample sequenced in a study of blood T cells in healthy people across ages. Together with a sample-barcoded 5' primer, a J-beta primer mix was included in a second PCR lasting roughly 6 to 12 cycles. TCRdb itself ran the 5' RACE reads through MiXCR, one entry per CDR3 protein. The table lists 1.5 million to 1.9 million distinct CDR3 sequences, around 40% of them singletons. Sequencing was performed on blood. Every receptor here comes from a woman between 18 and 30 years old in good health.

This clonotype occurred a few times. The V and J genes are TRBV7-2 and TRBJ2-1; the D is unclear. V gave up 4 bases and J gave up 5 bases, with 21 bases separating them. Germline lookup yields CDR1 SGHTA and CDR2 FQGNSA. The CDR3 spans 17 residues. CDR3 in DNA: TGTGCCAGCAGCTCCTCCTATATTATACGGGCAGACAATGAGCAGTTCTTC. Translating it yields CASSSSYIIRADNEQFF.

This clonotype was recorded a few times. V and J are TRBV7-6 and TRBJ2-5, with a tentative D call TRBD1 (6 bases). The CDR3 is made up of 14 amino acids. Trimming cost V 1 base and J 4 bases, with 10 bases left between them. The V gene's germline CDR1 is SGHVS and CDR2 FNYEAQ. The CDR3 is CASSLDRDLETQYF. Written as DNA, the CDR3 is TGTGCCAGCAGCTTAGACAGGGATTTAGAGACCCAGTACTTC.

The chain employs TRBV12-3 or TRBV12-4 and TRBJ1-2; weak D call: TRBD1 (5 bases). Trimming removed 3 bases at V and 2 bases at J, with 13 bases between. There are 15 residues in the CDR3. The CDR3 sequence is CASSLPGGANYGYTF. The CDR3 region has the DNA TGTGCCAGCAGTTTGCCGGGTGGGGCAAACTATGGCTACACCTTC.

In the case of this clonotype: The junction does not match germline at one end; this may be a read error. The gene calls are TRBV13 and TRBJ2-5, with 8 bases identical to TRBD2. This CDR3 has 19 amino acids. Germline V CDR1 and CDR2: PRHDT, FYEKMQ (reference sequence). CDR3 DNA: TGTGCCGGCAGCTTATTCCGGGGTGCAGCGGGAGACTACCAAGAGACCCAGTACTTC. The encoded protein is CAGSLFRGAAGDYQETQYF.

The chain uses TRBV5-6 and TRBJ2-7; D remains unclear. Between the trimmed V and J ends, which lost 0 bases and 0 bases, there was a span of 7 bases. In germline, CDR1 is SGHDT, CDR2 YYEEEE. CDR3 size: 14 residues. CDR3 in DNA: TGTGCCAGCAGCTTGGATGTGTTCTCCTACGAGCAGTACTTC. This gives the protein CASSLDVFSYEQYF. Using reference TRBV5-6 and TRBJ2-7 for the parts outside the CDR3, the full variable domain is DAGVTQSPTHLIKTRGQQVTLRCSPKSGHDTVSWYQQALGQGPQFIFQYYEEEERQRGNFPDRFSGHQFPNYSSELNVNALLLGDSALYLCASSLDVFSYEQYFGPGTRLTVT.

This clonotype has more than one count but fewer than ten. This chain uses TRBV6-5 with TRBJ1-2, with unresolved D. Between the trimmed V and J ends, which lost 2 bases and 4 bases, there was a span of 11 bases. The CDR3 covers 14 residues. Germline lookup yields CDR1 MNHEY and CDR2 SVGAGI. CDR3 sequence reads: CASSYRQAGYGYTF. DNA of the CDR3: TGTGCCAGCAGTTACAGGCAGGCCGGCTATGGCTACACCTTC.

The V call is TRBV20-1, the J call TRBJ2-1; TRBD2 matches at 12 bases. The CDR3 extends over 15 amino acids. After removal of 7 bases from V and 4 bases from J, the junction contained 8 bases not matched to a gene. The germline V gene has CDR1 DFQATT and CDR2 SNEGSKA (reference sequence). The CDR3, as DNA: TGCAGTGGTGATGAGACTAGCGGGAGTTACAATGAGCAGTTCTTC. Its protein product is CSGDETSGSYNEQFF.

The V call is TRBV20-1, the J call TRBJ2-1; D uncertain. The germline V gene has CDR1 DFQATT and CDR2 SNEGSKA (reference sequence). Trimming left V 3 bases short and J 2 bases short, with 17 bases between. The CDR3 has 16 residues. The CDR3 DNA follows: TGCAGTGCTAGGTGGGCCAAAAGAGTCCCCTACAATGAGCAGTTCTTC. Encoded protein: CSARWAKRVPYNEQFF.

The gene calls are TRBV5-1 and TRBJ2-7; D is uncertain. Germline lookup yields CDR1 SGHRS and CDR2 YFSETQ. The germline V and J ends were trimmed by 4 bases and 0 bases, with 8 bases remaining between them. The CDR3 covers 13 residues. This CDR3 reads CASSADNSYEQYF. The DNA for the CDR3 is TGCGCCAGCAGCGCCGACAACTCCTACGAGCAGTACTTC.